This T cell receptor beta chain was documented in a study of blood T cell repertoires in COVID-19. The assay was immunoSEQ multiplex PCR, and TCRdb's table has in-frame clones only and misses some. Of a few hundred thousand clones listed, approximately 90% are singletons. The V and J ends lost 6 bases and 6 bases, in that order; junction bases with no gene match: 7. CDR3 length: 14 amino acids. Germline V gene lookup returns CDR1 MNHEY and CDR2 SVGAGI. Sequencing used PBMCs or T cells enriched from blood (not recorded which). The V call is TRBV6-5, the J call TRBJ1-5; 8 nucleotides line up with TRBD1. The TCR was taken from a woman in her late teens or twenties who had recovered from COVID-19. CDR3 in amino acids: CASRSTGGGQPQHF. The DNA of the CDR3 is TGTGCCAGCAGATCAACAGGGGGTGGTCAGCCCCAGCATTTT.